The TCR beta chain under discussion was sequenced for a study of T cell responses to AZD1222 COVID-19 vaccine. Points from the study as a whole: White British people made up most donors, females outnumbered males, and clonal diversity was possibly underestimated. Distributed over spike, vaccine-associated CD4 TCRs predominated at 160-218 and 743-854. Unmutated variant regions are reportedly the target of nearly half of TCRs that are spike-specific.

The V gene's germline CDR1 is SGDLS and CDR2 YYNGEE. V shed 4 bases and J shed 5 bases, with 26 bases lying between them. This CDR3 region has 18 residues. A word on this clone: What it binds is unknown.

Profiled with immunoSEQ multiplex PCR; TCRdb holds only in-frame clones, not every one. In the table there are fewer than 200,000 clones, roughly 92% of which are singletons. The TCR comes from an adult in good health. V and J are TRBV9 and TRBJ2-3; a weak D match, TRBD1 (6 bases). The starting material was peripheral blood, obtained on day 0 of AZD1222 vaccination. DNA for the CDR3: TGTGCCAGCAGCCTAACTGCTCTCCATACTTCAGGGGAAGATACGCAGTATTTT. Translated, it gives CASSLTALHTSGEDTQYF.